This TCR beta chain appears in the sequencing data of a study of glioma-infiltrating T cells after dendritic cell vaccination. Study overall: Samples are from glioblastoma patients in Phase I and II dendritic cell vaccine trials.

CDR1 SEHNR and CDR2 FQNEAQ come from the germline V gene (reference sequence). With V trimmed by 6 bases and J by 8 bases, 6 bases remained unmatched. CDR3 length: 12 residues. Data came from immunoSEQ multiplex PCR; TCRdb stores just in-frame clones and leaves some out. The table has about 67,000 clones, around 81% seen once. The chain uses TRBV7-9 and TRBJ1-2, with 7 bases lining up with TRBD1. The source of this sequence is a human donor with glioblastoma. This sample comprised blood, obtained before dendritic cell vaccination. The DNA for the CDR3 is TGTGCCAGCAGACAGGGGCCGGGAGGCTACACCTTC. This encodes CASRQGPGGYTF.